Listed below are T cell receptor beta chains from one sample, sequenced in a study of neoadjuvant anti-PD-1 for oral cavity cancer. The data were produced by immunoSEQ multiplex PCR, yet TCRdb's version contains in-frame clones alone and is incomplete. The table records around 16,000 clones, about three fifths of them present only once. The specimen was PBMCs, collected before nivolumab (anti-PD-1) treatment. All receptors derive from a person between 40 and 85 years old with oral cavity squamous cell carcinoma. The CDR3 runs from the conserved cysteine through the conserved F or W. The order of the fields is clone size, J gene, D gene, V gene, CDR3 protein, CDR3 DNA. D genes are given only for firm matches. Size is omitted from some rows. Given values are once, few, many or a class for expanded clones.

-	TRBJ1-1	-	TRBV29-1	CSVVRTMNTEAFF	TGCAGCGTTGTGCGCACTATGAACACTGAAGCTTTCTTT
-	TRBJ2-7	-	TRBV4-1	CASSQPTSGRYEQYF	TGCGCCAGCAGCCAACCTACGAGCGGGCGCTACGAGCAGTACTTC
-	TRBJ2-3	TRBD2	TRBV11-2	CASSPGGGTQYF	TGTGCCAGCAGCCCCGGGGGGGGTACGCAGTATTTT
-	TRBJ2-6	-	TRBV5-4	CASSPGMSPGANVLTF	TGTGCCAGCAGCCCGGGGATGAGTCCGGGGGCCAACGTCCTGACTTTC
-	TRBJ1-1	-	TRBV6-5	CASSYSRLLNTEAFF	TGTGCCAGCAGTTACTCGAGGCTTCTGAACACTGAAGCTTTCTTT
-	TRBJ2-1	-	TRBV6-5	CASSPPPPYNEQFF	TGTGCCAGCAGCCCCCCGCCTCCCTACAATGAGCAGTTCTTC
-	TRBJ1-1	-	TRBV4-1	CASRSAGTTNTEAFF	TGCGCCAGCAGGTCGGCCGGGACAACTAACACTGAAGCTTTCTTT
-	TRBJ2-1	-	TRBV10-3	CAISEAGSSYNEQFF	TGTGCCATCAGTGAGGCGGGCAGCTCCTACAATGAGCAGTTCTTC
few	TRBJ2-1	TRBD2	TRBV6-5	CASAIAGGSYNEQFF	TGTGCCAGCGCTATAGCGGGAGGCTCCTACAATGAGCAGTTCTTC
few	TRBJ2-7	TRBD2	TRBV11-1	CASSLKREGYEQYF	TGTGCCAGCAGCTTAAAGCGGGAGGGCTACGAGCAGTACTTC
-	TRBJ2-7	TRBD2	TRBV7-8	CASSLEAGELYEQCF	TGTGCCAGCAGCTTAGAAGCGGGAGAATTGTACGAGCAGTGCTTC
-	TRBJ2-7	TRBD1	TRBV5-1	CASSLPPTGQVFYEQYF	TGCGCCAGCAGCTTGCCTCCCACGGGACAGGTCTTCTACGAGCAGTACTTC
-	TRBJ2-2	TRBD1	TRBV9	CASSVGGGQGYERSTGELFF	TGTGCCAGCAGCGTAGGAGGTGGACAGGGCTACGAACGAAGCACCGGGGAGCTGTTTTTT
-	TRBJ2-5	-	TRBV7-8	CASSVERTETQYF	TGTGCCAGCAGCGTTGAGAGGACAGAGACCCAGTACTTC
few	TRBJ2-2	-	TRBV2	CASGGQSYPTGELFF	TGTGCCAGCGGCGGACAGTCCTATCCCACCGGGGAGCTGTTTTTT
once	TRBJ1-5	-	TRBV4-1	CASSLGAGTRDQPQHF	TGCGCCAGCAGCCTAGGAGCGGGGACCAGAGATCAGCCCCAGCATTTT
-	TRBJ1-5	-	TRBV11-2	CASSLGVSNQPQHF	TGTGCCAGCAGCTTAGGGGTGTCCAATCAGCCCCAGCATTTT
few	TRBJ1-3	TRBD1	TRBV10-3	CAISRGQGQDTIYF	TGTGCCATCAGTAGAGGACAGGGCCAGGACACCATATATTTT
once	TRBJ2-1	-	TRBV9	CASSVDSISYNEQFF	TGTGCCAGCAGCGTAGATTCGATTTCCTACAATGAGCAGTTCTTC
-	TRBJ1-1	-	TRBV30	CAWSATGNTEAFF	TGTGCCTGGAGCGCGACAGGGAACACTGAAGCTTTCTTT
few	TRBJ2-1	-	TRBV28	CASSVWGGPQGDEQFF	TGTGCCAGCAGCGTCTGGGGGGGGCCACAGGGCGATGAGCAGTTCTTC
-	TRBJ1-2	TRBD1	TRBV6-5	CASSSFGQGRYGYTF	TGTGCCAGCAGTTCGTTCGGACAGGGACGGTATGGCTACACCTTC
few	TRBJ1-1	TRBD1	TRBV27	CASSLSSGGYTEAFF	TGTGCCAGCAGTTTATCGTCAGGGGGCTACACTGAAGCTTTCTTT
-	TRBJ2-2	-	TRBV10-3	CAISPDTGELFF	TGTGCCATCAGCCCGGACACCGGGGAGCTGTTTTTT
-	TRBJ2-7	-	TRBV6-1	CASSGYGLYGYEQYF	TGTGCCAGCAGTGGGTATGGACTATATGGGTACGAGCAGTACTTC
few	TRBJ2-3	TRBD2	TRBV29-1	CSSQSTSGKADTQYF	TGCAGCTCCCAGTCGACTAGCGGGAAAGCAGATACGCAGTATTTT
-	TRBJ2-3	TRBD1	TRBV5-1	CASSLGDRDASTQYF	TGCGCCAGCAGCTTGGGGGACAGGGACGCAAGTACGCAGTATTTT
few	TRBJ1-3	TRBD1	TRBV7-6	CASSLEDRGFGNTIYF	TGTGCCAGCAGCCTAGAGGACAGGGGATTTGGAAACACCATATATTTT
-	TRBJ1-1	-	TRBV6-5	CASSYSSSAGSTEAFF	TGTGCCAGCAGTTACTCCTCGTCCGCCGGGAGCACTGAAGCTTTCTTT
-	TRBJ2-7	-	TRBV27	CASSFSDGSYEQYF	TGTGCCAGCAGTTTCTCCGACGGCTCCTACGAGCAGTACTTC
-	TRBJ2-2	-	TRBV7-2	CASSLGRNGELFF	TGTGCCAGCAGCTTAGGCAGGAACGGGGAGCTGTTTTTT
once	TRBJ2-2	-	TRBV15	CATSSQQGLGGELFF	TGTGCCACCAGCAGCCAACAGGGCCTCGGCGGGGAGCTGTTTTTT
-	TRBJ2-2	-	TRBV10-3	CAIGPSGELFF	TGTGCCATCGGACCATCCGGGGAGCTGTTTTTT
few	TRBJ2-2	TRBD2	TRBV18	CASSPATSGSSGELFF	TGTGCCAGCTCACCGGCTACTAGCGGGAGTTCCGGGGAGCTGTTTTTT
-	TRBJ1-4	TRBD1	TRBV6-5	CASSHGQGGEKLFF	TGTGCCAGCAGCCACGGACAGGGCGGAGAAAAACTGTTTTTT
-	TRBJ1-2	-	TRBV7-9	CASSLDGGTYGYTF	TGTGCCAGCAGCTTAGATGGAGGTACCTATGGCTACACCTTC
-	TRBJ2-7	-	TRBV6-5	CASRRGAGDEQYF	TGTGCCAGCAGACGGGGGGCGGGCGACGAGCAGTACTTC
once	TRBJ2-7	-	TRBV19	CASSVGLGSSYEQYF	TGTGCCAGTAGTGTCGGACTGGGGAGCTCCTACGAGCAGTACTTC
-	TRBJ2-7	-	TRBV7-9	CASSLFPQGSYEQYF	TGTGCCAGCAGCTTATTCCCCCAGGGATCCTACGAGCAGTACTTC
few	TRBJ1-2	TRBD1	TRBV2	CASSGTGANYGYTF	TGTGCCAGCAGTGGGACAGGGGCTAACTATGGCTACACCTTC
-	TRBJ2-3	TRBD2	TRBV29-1	CSVPAPSGRAVDTQYF	TGCAGCGTTCCCGCCCCTAGCGGGAGGGCGGTAGATACGCAGTATTTT
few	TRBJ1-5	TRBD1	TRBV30	CAWTRDRGGNQPQHF	TGTGCCTGGACCCGGGACAGGGGTGGCAATCAGCCCCAGCATTTT
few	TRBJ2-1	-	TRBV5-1	CASCERPYNNEQFF	TGCGCCAGTTGTGAGCGGCCGTATAACAATGAGCAGTTCTTC
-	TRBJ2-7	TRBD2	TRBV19	CASSIALGAGAEQYF	TGTGCCAGTAGTATAGCCCTCGGAGCGGGAGCCGAGCAGTACTTC
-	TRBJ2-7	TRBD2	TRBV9	CASSVGLAFEQYF	TGTGCCAGCAGCGTCGGACTAGCGTTCGAGCAGTACTTC
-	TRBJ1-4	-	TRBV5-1	CASSVMGASNEKLFF	TGCGCCAGCAGCGTAATGGGGGCCTCTAATGAAAAACTGTTTTTT